This T cell receptor beta chain is from a study of radiation and T cells in renal cell carcinoma (TCRdb year 2020). Concerning the study at large: Samples were obtained from a clinical trial, in which 15 Gy stereotactic body radiation therapy was delivered to primary renal cell carcinomas and nephrectomy was performed 4 weeks later. A total of roughly 53 samples underwent TCR beta sequencing, made up of about 26 tumors and roughly 27 peripheral blood samples. In the roughly 49 samples combined, 4 million to 5 million unique CDR3 nucleotide sequences were found, encoding about 3 million unique CDR3 amino acid sequences.

The CDR3 starts with the cysteine, ends with the phenylalanine, and has 16 residues. Only the CDR3 part of the read is kept: 48 bases, read in frame from the first base. The germline V gene encodes CDR1 SGHNT and CDR2 YENEEA. V loses 0 bases, J loses 4 bases, and the germline ends lie 14 bases apart. Concerning this clone itself: Its antigen target is currently unknown. It has no much larger one-base neighbor in the sample; base qualities were not kept.

General study outcomes and caveats: Top tumor clonotypes rose in blood from baseline to 2 weeks post-radiation, then contracted by 4 weeks, suggesting transient expansion of tumor-resident clones. Effects of radiation dose or scheduling on the TCR repertoire could not be addressed with the single-armed trial design. Dynamics of the blood repertoire were not tracked past 4 weeks after treatment. Because no pretreatment tumor biopsies were available, whether clonotypes were present in the tumor at baseline could not be determined.

The time point label for this specimen denotes: blood 2 weeks post-SBRT. The sample's treatment or condition label, in plain terms: 15 Gy SBRT to primary tumor, nephrectomy 4 weeks later. Serial peripheral blood from radiation-treated patients was sampled at baseline, 2 weeks and 4 weeks after SBRT to track tumor-enriched clonotypes. Every patient had renal cell carcinoma of clear cell pathology. The QIAamp DNA Blood Mini Kit (Qiagen) was used to prepare genomic DNA for TCR sequencing. The analyses included just those samples that passed every quality control check. TCR beta libraries were generated from genomic DNA with the immunoSEQ kit, following the manufacturer's recommendations. Library preparation used a first multiplex PCR with proprietary primers, then a second PCR adding unique barcodes, with bead cleanups after each round. Each sample batch included a kit-provided positive control reaction and a negative control reaction. The final libraries were assessed on an Agilent 4200 TapeStation D1000 ScreenTape, pooled by volume, and quantified by qPCR. Sequencing ran on an Illumina NextSeq500 with a MidOutput 150-cycle cartridge, using 156 Read1 and 15 Index1 cycles with kit custom primers. The pooled library was loaded at 0.95 to 1 pM, with a roughly 21% PhiX control spiked in. In the original analysis: Vendor-processed data were analyzed in R, with a clonotype defined as all T cells sharing the same CDR3 nucleotide sequence. For clone abundance analyses, frequencies were normalized to the 10,000 most abundant clones per sample. Before analysis, public T cell clones were removed, and these numbered fewer than five per sample on average. Tumor-enriched clonotypes and baseline blood-enriched clonotypes were defined as those with an abundance difference of at least 32-fold between compartments. A beta-binomial differential abundance model was applied to find clonotypes that expanded or contracted between blood time points. The Baroni-Urbani and Buser coefficient was used to measure tumor-blood repertoire similarity, and groups were compared with two-tailed Wilcoxon tests in R. TCRdb provides this immuneACCESS table in a form limited to in-frame rearrangements. Some clones are lacking; in checked studies, under half of them reflect an unresolved V gene, and why the rest are absent is not known. The DNA gave D and trimming, while V, J and clone size come from that table. This sample gives some 120,000 clones in total; 88% of them show up just once. About 5% of the sample rests with the top ten.

Sequenced material: blood, taken from a patient whose treatment included radiotherapy and nephrectomy. This TCR was recovered from a woman between 70 and 85 years old with renal cell carcinoma. The V gene is TRBV11-3 and the J gene is TRBJ2-3; D gene: possibly TRBD2, on 5 matching bases. The DNA is as follows: TGTGCCAGCAGCTTAGATCTAGCTGGTGGGTCAGATACGCAGTATTTT. This sequence encodes CASSLDLAGGSDTQYF.